This T cell receptor (beta chain) was identified during a study of T-cell memory formation after mild COVID-19. Study details: For the most part, TCR clusters were specific to one donor.

On this clonotype: The antigen remains unidentified.

Study-level results: Mostly located in CM and EM were contracting CD4+ clones, with contracting CD8+ clones located in EMRA. The pre-infection memory compartment contained some responding clones, suggesting cross-reactive memory joined. What remained unconfirmed was the SARS-CoV-2 specificity of second-wave clones peaking on day 37.

Using its own MiXCR run on the 5' RACE reads, TCRdb lists one record per CDR3 protein. The sample lists about 58,000 distinct CDR3 sequences, about 27% occurring once. Trimming took 5 bases from V and 3 from J, leaving 12 bases between them. CDR1 and CDR2 (germline): MNHEY, SVGEGT. The CDR3 length is 14 residues. V usage is TRBV6-2 or TRBV6-3 and J usage is TRBJ2-3; D possibly matches TRBD1 or TRBD2 (5 bases each). This receptor was identified in a man between 18 and 29 years old who had mild COVID-19 (a few samples of this study predate the infection). Cell type and time point are not known. The sequenced sample was PBMCs or a T cell subset sorted from them (not recorded which). The CDR3 DNA sequence: TGTGCCAGCAGTCGGGGCTTCGTAACAGATACGCAGTATTTT. It specifies CASSRGFVTDTQYF.